The 21 T cell receptor beta chains below come from one sample, sequenced in a study of OX40 agonist ivuxolimab in advanced cancers. Repertoires were generated with immunoSEQ multiplex PCR, while TCRdb's copy carries only in-frame clones and drops some. The sample shows around 25,000 clones, more than 70% of them seen only once. The material sequenced was CD4+ or CD8+ T cells sorted from blood, taken in a trial of the OX40 agonist ivuxolimab. Source of these receptors: an adult with an advanced solid tumor such as melanoma, head and neck, liver or kidney cancer.

The chain is built from TRBV5-1 and TRBJ1-2; D unresolved. The germline gives CDR1 SGHRS, CDR2 YFSETQ. The length of the CDR3 is 13 residues. V lost 2 bases and J lost 11, with 16 bases in between. The CDR3 coding sequence is TGCGCCAGCAGCTTTTGGGGTACGGAAGGGTACACCTTC. Its protein is CASSFWGTEGYTF.

The chain uses TRBV29-1 and TRBJ2-7; D tentatively fits TRBD1 or TRBD2 (5 bases each). Germline V lookup: CDR1 SQVTM, CDR2 ANQGSEA. V lost 4 bases and J lost 5, with 18 bases in between. CDR3 length equals 14 residues. CDR3 protein: CSVGGYVGADEQYF. CDR3 DNA: TGCAGCGTTGGGGGGTACGTAGGGGCCGACGAGCAGTACTTC.

The V call is TRBV10-3, the J call TRBJ2-1; D is perhaps TRBD2 (6 bases). CDR3 length equals 14 residues. Trimming left V 8 bases short and J 4 bases short, with 15 bases between. The germline V gene encodes CDR1 ENHRY and CDR2 SYGVKD. The CDR3 spells CAIGSSREYNEQFF. In DNA, the CDR3 is TGTGCCATCGGTAGCTCACGGGAGTACAATGAGCAGTTCTTC.

The chain carries TRBV19 and TRBJ2-5, with D possibly called TRBD1 or TRBD2 (5 bases each). The J call is in doubt because the DNA end fits TRBJ2-7 better. The CDR3 is 17 amino acids. Germline V CDR1 and CDR2: LNHDA, SQIVND (reference sequence). The CDR3 DNA reads TGTGCCAGTAGTATAGATCTGGGGGTTCGAAACTCCTACGAGCAGTACTTC. Its translation is CASSIDLGVRNSYEQYF.

This sequence joins TRBV9 and TRBJ2-1; no firm D call. In germline, CDR1 is SGDLS, CDR2 YYNGEE. This CDR3 is 16 amino acids long. The V gene lost 0 bases and the J gene lost 4 bases, with 14 bases spanning the gap. The CDR3 sequence: CASSVEPGRKYNEQFF. The CDR3 DNA follows: TGTGCCAGCAGCGTAGAACCGGGCCGCAAGTACAATGAGCAGTTCTTC.

The chain links TRBV6-5 to TRBJ2-7; 13 nucleotides match TRBD2. Germline-derived CDR1 and CDR2 are MNHEY and SVGAGI. V lost 6 bases, J lost 4 bases, and 3 bases stayed unmatched. CDR3 length: 14 amino acids. The CDR3 coding sequence is TGTGCCAGCAGATGGACTAGCGGGAGATACGAGCAGTACTTC. It specifies CASRWTSGRYEQYF.

V gene TRBV5-6 combines with J gene TRBJ2-1, with a possible D match to TRBD1 (6 bases). The CDR3 extends over 16 amino acids. V gave up 4 bases and J gave up 4 bases, with 18 bases separating them. The germline V gene has CDR1 SGHDT and CDR2 YYEEEE. CDR3: CASSPTGSNLYNEQFF. The CDR3 bases are TGTGCCAGCAGCCCAACAGGGTCCAACTTATACAATGAGCAGTTCTTC.

This clone was detected only a few times. The chain employs TRBV7-6 and TRBJ2-5; 13 nucleotides agree with TRBD2. This CDR3 spans 18 amino acids. Germline CDR1 is SGHVS and CDR2 is FNYEAQ. The V gene end was trimmed by 4 bases and the J gene end by 5 bases; junction bases not matched to a gene: 13. The CDR3 spells CASSYLLPTSGGAETQYF. CDR3 DNA: TGTGCCAGCAGCTACTTACTCCCTACTAGCGGGGGGGCGGAGACCCAGTACTTC.

The chain uses TRBV2 and TRBJ2-3; D is perhaps TRBD2 (6 bases). V gave up 6 bases and J gave up 0 bases, with 7 bases separating them. The CDR3 sequence is 13 residues long. Germline lookup yields CDR1 SNHLY and CDR2 FYNNEI. CDR3 coding DNA: TGTGCCAGCAGCGGGACTAGCACAGATACGCAGTATTTT. Protein product: CASSGTSTDTQYF. The variable domain in full, completed from reference TRBV2 and TRBJ2-3, reads EPEVTQTPSHQVTQMGQEVILRCVPISNHLYFYWYRQILGQKVEFLVSFYNNEISEKSEIFDDQFSVERPDGSNFTLKIRSTKLEDSAMYFCASSGTSTDTQYFGPGTRLTVL.

The chain has TRBV4-2 and TRBJ1-1; perhaps TRBD1 as D (6 bases). Trimming took 2 bases from V and 7 from J, leaving 17 bases between them. The CDR3 runs to 15 residues. Per the germline V gene, CDR1 is LGHNA and CDR2 is YNFKEQ. The CDR3 sequence is CASSQKNRVQGEAFF. The CDR3 DNA reads as TGTGCCAGCAGCCAAAAAAACAGGGTTCAGGGTGAAGCTTTCTTT.

This sequence joins TRBV9 and TRBJ2-5; 8 bases align to TRBD2. Germline V CDR1 and CDR2: SGDLS, YYNGEE. The J segment lost 5 bases and the V segment lost 4 bases, leaving 10 bases of the junction unmatched. The CDR3 sequence is 15 residues long. The CDR3 nucleotides read TGTGCCAGCAGCTCTAGTGGGGGCGGGGGGGAGACCCAGTACTTC. Protein: CASSSSGGGGETQYF.

The gene calls are TRBV7-8 and TRBJ1-1, with no clear D. The V gene lost 4 bases and the J gene lost 1 base, with 13 bases spanning the gap. The germline V gene encodes CDR1 SGHVS and CDR2 FQNEAQ. The CDR3 extends over 15 amino acids. Here the CDR3 DNA reads TGTGCCAGCAGCTACCGGGCACAATGGAACACTGAAGCTTTCTTT. This sequence encodes CASSYRAQWNTEAFF.

The V gene is TRBV18, the J gene TRBJ2-3; D remains unclear. The CDR3 is 13 residues long. CDR1 and CDR2 from the germline V gene are KGHSH and LQKENI. V was cut by 6 bases and J by 0 bases, with 7 bases left in between. CDR3 DNA: TGTGCCAGCTCGGAGTCTAGCACAGATACGCAGTATTTT. It translates to CASSESSTDTQYF.

The rearrangement uses TRBV11-1 and TRBJ2-7; a possible D gene is TRBD1 (6 bases). CDR1 SGHAT and CDR2 FQDESV come from the germline V gene (reference sequence). The CDR3 sequence is 15 residues long. Trimming pared 2 bases from V and 3 bases from J, leaving 14 bases between. As DNA, the CDR3 is TGTGCCAGCAGCTTACTACAGGGCGGGCTCTACGAGCAGTACTTC. This translates into CASSLLQGGLYEQYF.

The chain joins TRBV15 to TRBJ1-2, with D unresolved. CDR1 and CDR2 (germline): LNHNV, YYDKDF (reference sequence). V was trimmed by 0 bases and J by 6 bases, leaving 11 bases between them. The CDR3 covers 14 residues. The CDR3 nucleotides read TGTGCCACCAGCAGAGATTCGAGTTTAGATGGCTACACCTTC. Translated: CATSRDSSLDGYTF.

This clone was observed a single time. The rearrangement links TRBV7-9 to TRBJ1-2, with a tentative D call TRBD1 (6 bases). There are 16 residues in the CDR3. Germline V CDR1 and CDR2: SEHNR, FQNEAQ (reference sequence). V shed 1 base and J shed 6 bases, with 18 bases lying between them. CDR3 residues: CASSLGRDTVSNGYTF. The CDR3, as DNA: TGTGCCAGCAGCTTAGGGCGGGACACGGTGTCGAATGGCTACACCTTC.

The rearrangement uses TRBV6-5 and TRBJ1-1; D is perhaps TRBD1 (6 bases). The CDR3 runs to 16 residues. V lost 0 bases and J 4 bases, leaving 15 bases between the germline ends. The germline V gene encodes CDR1 MNHEY and CDR2 SVGAGI. CDR3 amino acids: CASSYSGGGWGTEAFF. DNA for the CDR3: TGTGCCAGCAGTTACTCAGGAGGGGGGTGGGGCACTGAAGCTTTCTTT.

This clone appeared once. The V call is TRBV2, the J call TRBJ2-1, with 13 bases identical to TRBD2. The V gene's germline CDR1 is SNHLY and CDR2 FYNNEI. The CDR3 covers 16 residues. Losses at the gene ends were 6 bases for V and 3 bases for J; bases not matched to a gene: 5. CDR3: CASRARTSGGYNEQFF. CDR3 in DNA: TGTGCCAGCAGGGCCAGGACTAGCGGGGGCTACAATGAGCAGTTCTTC.

The J gene is TRBJ2-2, the V gene TRBV11-3; TRBD2 aligns across 9 bases. Germline CDR1 SGHNT, CDR2 YENEEA. The CDR3 loop spans 16 amino acids. Losses at the gene ends were 3 bases for V and 2 bases for J; bases not matched to a gene: 4. In DNA form, the CDR3 reads TGTGCCAGCAGCTTCGGGGGACTAGCAAACACCGGGGAGCTGTTTTTT. Its translation: CASSFGGLANTGELFF.

Only one count was recorded for this clone. The chain couples TRBV7-2 to TRBJ2-3; D unresolved. Germline V gives CDR1 SGHTA, CDR2 FQGNSA. V was pared by 4 bases and J by 2 bases, with 7 bases between. The CDR3 loop spans 13 amino acids. The CDR3 protein is CASSSQSTDTQYF. The CDR3 nucleotides are TGTGCCAGCAGCTCTCAATCCACAGATACGCAGTATTTT.

The chain has TRBV15 and TRBJ2-5, with TRBD1 identical over 10 bases. Germline V gene lookup returns CDR1 LNHNV and CDR2 YYDKDF (reference sequence). This CDR3 has 16 residues. V gave up 0 bases and J gave up 5 bases; unmatched junction bases: 6. The CDR3 DNA is TGTGCCACCAGCAGAGACGGACAGGGGGGGGAGGAGACCCAGTACTTC. Its protein product is CATSRDGQGGEETQYF.